This TCR beta chain was sequenced during a study of blood T cell repertoires in COVID-19. Assay: immunoSEQ multiplex PCR; the TCRdb copy retains only in-frame clones and omits some. Of 120,000 to 150,000 clones listed, 70% to 90% were seen once; the top ten hold nearly 3%. Losses at the gene ends were 6 bases for V and 2 bases for J; bases not matched to a gene: 4. Germline V gives CDR1 LNHDA, CDR2 SQIVND (reference sequence). The CDR3 sequence is 15 residues long. Source material: peripheral blood. The receptor was derived from a woman aged 40-49 years with active or convalescent COVID-19. The chain links TRBV19 to TRBJ2-7, with 13 nucleotides matching TRBD2. CDR3 residues: CASSYGTSGTYEQYF. The CDR3 region has the DNA TGTGCCAGTAGCTACGGGACTAGCGGGACCTACGAGCAGTACTTC.